These 27 T cell receptor beta chains came from one sample sequenced in a study of blood T cell repertoires in COVID-19. Assay used: immunoSEQ multiplex PCR; TCRdb lists only in-frame clones, some missing. The sample holds fewer than 100,000 clones; nearly 90% are singletons and the top ten take more than 4.5%. Sequenced material: peripheral blood. The receptor source for this set is a man between 65 and 79 years old with acute or convalescent COVID-19.

V is TRBV6-6 and J is TRBJ2-7; 8 nucleotides align to TRBD1. The germline gives CDR1 MNHNY, CDR2 SVGAGI (reference sequence). J lost 0 bases, V lost 3 bases, and 4 bases had no gene match. There are 15 residues in the CDR3. The CDR3, as DNA: TGTGCCAGCAGTTATGGACAGGGAAGCTCCTACGAGCAGTACTTC. Translating gives CASSYGQGSSYEQYF.

V gene TRBV19 combines with J gene TRBJ1-2, with a tentative D call TRBD1 (5 bases). Germline values: CDR1 LNHDA, CDR2 SQIVND (reference sequence). The V and J ends lost 6 bases and 4 bases respectively, with 21 bases between them. This CDR3 contains 16 residues. CDR3 DNA sequence: TGTGCCAGTAGGGAAAAGGAAGGGGACTTCGGCTATGGCTACACCTTC. As protein: CASREKEGDFGYGYTF.

The chain is built from TRBV10-3 and TRBJ2-7; 7 bases map to TRBD2. J lost 3 bases, V lost 6 bases, and 8 bases had no gene match. The germline V gene has CDR1 ENHRY and CDR2 SYGVKD. CDR3 size: 14 residues. CDR3 sequence reads: CAIRGTTGNYEQYF. CDR3 sequence (DNA): TGTGCCATCAGAGGGACTACGGGAAACTACGAGCAGTACTTC.

This chain uses TRBV18 with TRBJ1-4; 8 bases are a match to TRBD1. The length of the CDR3 is 17 residues. In germline, CDR1 is KGHSH, CDR2 LQKENI. The V segment lost 3 bases and the J segment 1 base; nucleotides outside the gene matches: 7. The chain's CDR3 is CASSPRAGGRTNEKLFF. The DNA for the CDR3 is TGTGCCAGCTCACCCCGAGCAGGGGGCAGAACTAATGAAAAACTGTTTTTT.

The chain joins TRBV4-1 to TRBJ1-5; no clear D gene. The germline V gene has CDR1 MGHRA and CDR2 YSYEKL. The ends were cut back, 1 base at V and 0 bases at J, with 10 bases in the middle. The CDR3 is 16 amino acids. For the CDR3, the DNA is TGCGCCAGCAGCCAAGGGCCCGAAAATAGCAATCAGCCCCAGCATTTT. This codes for CASSQGPENSNQPQHF.

CDR3 bases: TGTGCCAGCAGCGTTGGGACAGGGGACTGTGGCTACACCTTC. It yields the protein CASSVGTGDCGYTF. The chain has TRBV9 and TRBJ1-2; the match to TRBD1 covers 10 bases. The CDR3 length is 14 residues. V shed 2 bases and J 7 bases; nucleotides not matched to a gene: 5. CDR1 is SGDLS, CDR2 YYNGEE, per germline. The full variable domain, its missing parts supplied by reference TRBV9 and TRBJ1-2, is DSGVTQTPKHLITATGQRVTLRCSPRSGDLSVYWYQQSLDQGLQFLIQYYNGEERAKGNILERFSAQQFPDLHSELNLSSLELGDSALYFCASSVGTGDCGYTFGSGTRLTVV.

This sequence joins TRBV4-1 and TRBJ1-3, with D possibly being TRBD1 (5 bases). The CDR3 loop spans 16 amino acids. In germline, CDR1 is MGHRA, CDR2 YSYEKL. Trimming cost V 0 bases and J 4 bases, with 13 bases left between them. DNA for the CDR3: TGCGCCAGCAGCCAAGATCAATGGGGCGCGGGAAACACCATATATTTT. Translating gives CASSQDQWGAGNTIYF.

CDR3 DNA: TGTGCCAGTAGAGGGACAGGTTACAATGAGCAGTTCTTC. Its translation is CASRGTGYNEQFF. V gene TRBV19 combines with J gene TRBJ2-1; 8 bases line up with TRBD1. The V gene end was trimmed by 6 bases and the J gene end by 4 bases; junction bases not matched to a gene: 2. The CDR3 runs to 13 residues. The germline gives CDR1 LNHDA, CDR2 SQIVND (reference sequence).

The chain recombines TRBV5-1 with TRBJ2-5; 14 nucleotides line up with TRBD2. CDR3 size: 18 residues. In germline, CDR1 is SGHRS, CDR2 YFSETQ. Losses at the gene ends were 0 bases for V and 5 bases for J; bases not matched to a gene: 9. The chain's CDR3 is CASSLGLAGGPRSETQYF. DNA of the CDR3: TGCGCCAGCAGCTTGGGACTAGCGGGGGGGCCGAGGAGTGAGACCCAGTACTTC.

This chain links TRBV4-2 with TRBJ1-3; D is uncertain. Between the trimmed V and J ends, which lost 2 bases and 2 bases, there was a span of 7 bases. Germline assignment: CDR1 LGHNA and CDR2 YNFKEQ. This CDR3 is 14 amino acids long. As DNA, the CDR3 is TGTGCCAGCAGCCAAACGGGTACTGGAAACACCATATATTTT. Amino acid sequence: CASSQTGTGNTIYF.

The J gene is TRBJ1-1, the V gene TRBV6-5; no clear D gene. Germline CDR1 MNHEY, CDR2 SVGAGI. The CDR3 is 15 residues long. The germline V and J ends were trimmed by 6 bases and 0 bases, with 14 bases remaining between them. The CDR3 nucleotides are TGTGCCAGCAGAGACGACGGAGCAATGAACACTGAAGCTTTCTTT. As protein: CASRDDGAMNTEAFF.

The chain is built from TRBV6-1 and TRBJ1-5, with 7 bases aligning to TRBD1. The CDR3 is made up of 20 amino acids. The V gene's germline CDR1 is MNHNS and CDR2 SASEGT. V was clipped by 1 base and J by 7 bases; unmatched bases: 22. CDR3 in DNA: TGTGCCAGCAGTGAAGATCGGGCAGGGGGTAGCTCTTTCTTTTGGCAGCCCCAGCATTTT. Amino acid sequence: CASSEDRAGGSSFFWQPQHF.

The CDR3 DNA reads as TGTGCCAGCAGCCCCAGGGACAGCTCCTACGAGCAGTACTTC. Protein: CASSPRDSSYEQYF. This chain links TRBV3-1 (or the pseudogene TRBV3-2) with TRBJ2-7; TRBD1 aligns across 7 bases. Germline V gene lookup returns CDR1 LGHDT and CDR2 YNNKEL (reference sequence). This CDR3 region has 14 residues. Losses at the gene ends were 4 bases for V and 0 bases for J; bases not matched to a gene: 3.

V gene TRBV7-3 combines with J gene TRBJ2-3; a possible D gene is TRBD2 (6 bases). The CDR3 runs to 15 residues. Looked up from germline, CDR1 is SGHTA and CDR2 is FQGTGA. Trimming removed 5 bases at V and 0 bases at J, with 12 bases between. CDR3 nucleotides: TGTGCCAGCAGCCCAGCGGGCATGAGCACAGATACGCAGTATTTT. Translated: CASSPAGMSTDTQYF.

This sequence joins TRBV6-4 and TRBJ2-1, with 8 bases lining up with TRBD2. Per the germline V gene, CDR1 is MRHNA and CDR2 is SNTAGT. The CDR3 loop spans 15 amino acids. V was clipped by 3 bases and J by 4 bases; unmatched bases: 5. CDR3 loop: CASSEWLAGYNEQFF. CDR3 nucleotide sequence: TGTGCCAGCAGTGAATGGCTAGCGGGTTACAATGAGCAGTTCTTC.

The chain employs TRBV21-1 and TRBJ2-7; the D call TRBD2 from the table was never checked on the DNA. TRBV21-1 is a pseudogene. The CDR3 loop spans 13 amino acids. As DNA, the CDR3 is TGTGCCAGCACGGGTGCTAGCTCCTACGAGCAGTACTTC. This translates into CASTGASSYEQYF.

The chain uses TRBV6-1 and TRBJ1-5; TRBD1 matches at 7 bases. Germline assignment: CDR1 MNHNS and CDR2 SASEGT. The CDR3 is 18 amino acids. Trimming at V came to 1 base and at J to 0 bases, leaving 9 bases not matched to a gene. CDR3 bases: TGTGCCAGCAGTGAAGGGAGATTCGGGACAGCTAGCAATCAGCCCCAGCATTTT. It specifies CASSEGRFGTASNQPQHF.

The chain employs TRBV10-3 and TRBJ1-1; a possible D gene is TRBD1 (5 bases). Germline V gene sequence: CDR1 ENHRY, CDR2 SYGVKD. The CDR3 spans 16 residues. The V end was cut by 4 bases, the J end by 0 bases, with 15 bases between. DNA for the CDR3: TGTGCCATCAGTGTTAGGCCGGGGACTTTGAACACTGAAGCTTTCTTT. Its translation is CAISVRPGTLNTEAFF.

This chain joins TRBV6-6 and TRBJ2-1, with 8 nucleotides matching TRBD2. The CDR3 covers 15 residues. Trimming cost V 2 bases and J 4 bases; bases outside gene matches: 4. Germline assignment: CDR1 MNHNY and CDR2 SVGAGI (reference sequence). The CDR3 DNA follows: TGTGCCAGCAGTTACGATGGCGGGGGGTACAATGAGCAGTTCTTC. It translates to CASSYDGGGYNEQFF.

The chain employs TRBV5-1 and TRBJ2-2; D is ambiguous. With 1 base removed from V and 0 bases from J, the gap between germline ends came to 10 bases. The CDR3 is 16 residues long. The germline V gene encodes CDR1 SGHRS and CDR2 YFSETQ. The CDR3, as DNA: TGCGCCAGCAGCTTGTCACGCTCTACGAACACCGGGGAGCTGTTTTTT. Translating gives CASSLSRSTNTGELFF.

The J gene is TRBJ2-2, the V gene TRBV6-6, with TRBD2 matching 7 bases. Trimming took 7 bases from V and 4 from J; bases not matched to a gene: 12. This CDR3 is built from 16 residues. Germline CDR1 and CDR2: MNHNY and SVGAGI (reference sequence). The CDR3 loop is CASIREGVEGTGELFF. CDR3 DNA: TGTGCCAGCATAAGGGAGGGAGTGGAGGGCACCGGGGAGCTGTTTTTT.

This chain connects TRBV11-1 to TRBJ1-1, with D possibly TRBD1 on 6 matching bases. This CDR3 is built from 16 residues. The V end was cut by 8 bases, the J end by 1 base, with 20 bases between. From germline, CDR1 is SGHAT and CDR2 FQDESV (reference sequence). CDR3 in DNA: TGTGCCAGCCTGGGGTGGCCGACAGGAGCGAACACTGAAGCTTTCTTT. This codes for CASLGWPTGANTEAFF.

The chain couples TRBV7-9 to TRBJ2-3; 8 nucleotides match TRBD2. The CDR3 loop spans 14 amino acids. V gave up 3 bases and J gave up 1 base; unmatched junction bases: 0. Germline CDR1 and CDR2: SEHNR and FQNEAQ (reference sequence). CDR3 region: CASSLTSGTDTQYF. The CDR3 bases are TGTGCCAGCAGCTTGACTAGCGGCACAGATACGCAGTATTTT.

The chain employs TRBV19 and TRBJ1-5; D not certain. Germline V gives CDR1 LNHDA, CDR2 SQIVND (reference sequence). Between the trimmed V and J ends, which lost 4 bases and 4 bases, there was a span of 11 bases. CDR3 length equals 14 residues. In DNA form, the CDR3 reads TGTGCCAGTAGTAGGCCTGGTCTTAATCAGCCCCAGCATTTT. Amino acid sequence: CASSRPGLNQPQHF.

The chain employs TRBV11-2 and TRBJ2-7; 7 bases line up with TRBD1. V lost 5 bases and J lost 0; bases outside the gene matches: 4. Germline loops: CDR1 SGHAT, CDR2 FQNNGV. This CDR3 contains 14 residues. The CDR3 loop is CASSLTGSSYEQYF. CDR3 in DNA: TGTGCCAGCAGCCTGACAGGGAGCTCCTACGAGCAGTACTTC.

The chain employs TRBV5-6 and TRBJ2-2; 7 bases fit TRBD1. CDR3 length: 15 amino acids. J was trimmed by 4 bases and V by 0 bases; bases with no gene match: 3. Per the germline V gene, CDR1 is SGHDT and CDR2 is YYEEEE. DNA for the CDR3: TGTGCCAGCAGCTTGGTGGCAGGGGGCACCGGGGAGCTGTTTTTT. Translation gives CASSLVAGGTGELFF.

This clone was seen just once. The genes are TRBV3-1 (or the pseudogene TRBV3-2) and TRBJ2-3; 7 nucleotides align to TRBD2. The CDR3 runs 14 residues. The V gene's germline CDR1 is LGHDT and CDR2 YNNKEL (reference sequence). Trimming cost V 4 bases and J 3 bases; bases outside gene matches: 4. This chain's CDR3 is CASSPLGGTDTQYF. CDR3 bases: TGTGCCAGCAGCCCCCTGGGGGGGACAGATACGCAGTATTTT.